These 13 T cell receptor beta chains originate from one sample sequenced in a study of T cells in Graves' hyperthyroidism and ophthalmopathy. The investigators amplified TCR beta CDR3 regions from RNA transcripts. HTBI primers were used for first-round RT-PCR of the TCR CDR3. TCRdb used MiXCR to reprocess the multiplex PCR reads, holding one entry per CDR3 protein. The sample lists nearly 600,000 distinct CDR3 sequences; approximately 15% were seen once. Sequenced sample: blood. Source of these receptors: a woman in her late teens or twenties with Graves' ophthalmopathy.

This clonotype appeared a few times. This CDR3 reads CASSLVRGQGWSFF. The DNA of the CDR3 is TGTGCCAGCAGTTTAGTCAGGGGGCAGGGGTGGTCGTTCTTC. V is TRBV12-3 or TRBV12-4 and J is TRBJ2-1, with TRBD1 matching 8 bases. V lost 1 base and J lost 15; bases outside the gene matches: 11. This CDR3 comprises 14 residues.

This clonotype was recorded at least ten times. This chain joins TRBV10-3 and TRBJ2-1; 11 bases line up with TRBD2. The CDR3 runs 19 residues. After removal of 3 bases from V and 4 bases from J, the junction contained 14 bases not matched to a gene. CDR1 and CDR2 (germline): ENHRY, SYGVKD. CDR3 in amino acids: CAISDPGLADPNLYNEQFF. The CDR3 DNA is TGTGCCATCAGTGACCCGGGACTAGCGGACCCGAACCTTTACAATGAGCAGTTCTTC.

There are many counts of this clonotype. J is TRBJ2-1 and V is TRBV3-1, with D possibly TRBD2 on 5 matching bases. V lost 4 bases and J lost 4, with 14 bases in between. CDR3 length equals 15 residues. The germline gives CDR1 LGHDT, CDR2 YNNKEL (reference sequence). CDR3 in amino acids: CASSLRGAPYNEQFF. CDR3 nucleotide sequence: TGTGCCAGCAGCCTTCGGGGAGCACCGTACAATGAGCAGTTCTTC.

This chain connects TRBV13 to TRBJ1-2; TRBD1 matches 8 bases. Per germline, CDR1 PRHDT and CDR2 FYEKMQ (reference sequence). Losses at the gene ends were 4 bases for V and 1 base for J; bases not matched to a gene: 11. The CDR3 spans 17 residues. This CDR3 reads CASSSTGVENYNYGYTF. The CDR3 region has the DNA TGTGCCAGCAGCTCGACAGGGGTAGAGAATTATAACTATGGCTACACCTTC.

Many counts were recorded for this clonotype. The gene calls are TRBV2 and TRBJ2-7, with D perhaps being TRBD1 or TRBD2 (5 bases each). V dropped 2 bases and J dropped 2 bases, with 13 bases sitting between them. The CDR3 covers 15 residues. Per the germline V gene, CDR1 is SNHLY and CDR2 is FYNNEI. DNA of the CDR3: TGTGCCAGCAGTGAATCCCCGGGGCCAACCTACGAGCAGTACTTC. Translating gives CASSESPGPTYEQYF.

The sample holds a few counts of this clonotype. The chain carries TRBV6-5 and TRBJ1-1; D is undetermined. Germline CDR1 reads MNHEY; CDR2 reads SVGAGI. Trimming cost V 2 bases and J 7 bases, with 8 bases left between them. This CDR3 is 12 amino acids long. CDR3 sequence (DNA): TGTGCCAGCAGTTACCCTGAGCGTGAAGCTTTCTTT. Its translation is CASSYPEREAFF.

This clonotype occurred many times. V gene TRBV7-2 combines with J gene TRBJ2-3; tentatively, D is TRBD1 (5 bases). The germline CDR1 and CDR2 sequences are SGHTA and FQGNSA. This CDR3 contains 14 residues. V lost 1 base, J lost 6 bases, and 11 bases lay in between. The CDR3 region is CASSLVEAGDTQYF. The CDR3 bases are TGTGCCAGCAGCTTAGTAGAGGCAGGGGATACGCAGTATTTT.

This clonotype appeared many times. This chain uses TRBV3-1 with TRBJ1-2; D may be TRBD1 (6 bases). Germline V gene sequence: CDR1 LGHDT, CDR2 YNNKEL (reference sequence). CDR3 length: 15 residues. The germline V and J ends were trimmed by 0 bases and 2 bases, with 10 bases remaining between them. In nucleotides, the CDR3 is TGTGCCAGCAGCCAAGATCGCGGACAGAACTATGGCTACACCTTC. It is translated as CASSQDRGQNYGYTF.

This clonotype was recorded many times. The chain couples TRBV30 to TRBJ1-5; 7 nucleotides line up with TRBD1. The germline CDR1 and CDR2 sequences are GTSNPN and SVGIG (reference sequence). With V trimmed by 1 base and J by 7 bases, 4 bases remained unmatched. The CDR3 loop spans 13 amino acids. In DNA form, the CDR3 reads TGTGCCTGGAGTGGCCAGGGGGTACAGCCCCAGCATTTT. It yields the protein CAWSGQGVQPQHF.

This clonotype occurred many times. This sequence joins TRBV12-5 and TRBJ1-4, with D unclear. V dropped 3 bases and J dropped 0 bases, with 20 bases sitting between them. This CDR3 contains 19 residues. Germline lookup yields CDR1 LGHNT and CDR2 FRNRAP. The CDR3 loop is CASGFIVWGSQPTNEKLFF. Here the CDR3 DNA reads TGTGCTAGTGGTTTTATCGTTTGGGGTTCCCAGCCAACTAATGAAAAACTGTTTTTT.

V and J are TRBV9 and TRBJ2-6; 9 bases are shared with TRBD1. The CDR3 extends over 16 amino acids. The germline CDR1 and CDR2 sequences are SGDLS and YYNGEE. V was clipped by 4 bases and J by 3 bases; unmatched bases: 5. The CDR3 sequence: CASSTQGASGANVLTF. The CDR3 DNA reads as TGTGCCAGCAGCACACAGGGGGCGAGTGGGGCCAACGTCCTGACTTTC. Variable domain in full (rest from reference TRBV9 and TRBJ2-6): DSGVTQTPKHLITATGQRVTLRCSPRSGDLSVYWYQQSLDQGLQFLIQYYNGEERAKGNILERFSAQQFPDLHSELNLSSLELGDSALYFCASSTQGASGANVLTFGAGSRLTVL.

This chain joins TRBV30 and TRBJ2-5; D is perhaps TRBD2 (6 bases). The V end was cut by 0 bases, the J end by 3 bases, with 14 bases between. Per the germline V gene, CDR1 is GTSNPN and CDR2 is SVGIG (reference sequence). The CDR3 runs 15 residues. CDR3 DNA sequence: TGTGCCTGGAGTGTACTATCGGGAGTAGAAGAGACCCAGTACTTC. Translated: CAWSVLSGVEETQYF.

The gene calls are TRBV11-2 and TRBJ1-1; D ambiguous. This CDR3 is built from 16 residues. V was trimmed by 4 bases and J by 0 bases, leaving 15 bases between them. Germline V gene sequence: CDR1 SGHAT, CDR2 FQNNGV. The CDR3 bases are TGTGCCAGCAGCTCCGGGCCCGGACCCATGAACACTGAAGCTTTCTTT. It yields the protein CASSSGPGPMNTEAFF.